The sequence of this T cell receptor beta chain was determined in a study of T cells in Graves' hyperthyroidism and ophthalmopathy. There are many counts of this clonotype. Its antigen is undetermined. Notes on the study in general: Most expanded thyroid clonotypes above 0.001 also appeared in blood.

Exclusion followed for patients with uncontrolled infection, other autoimmune disease, pregnancy or lactation. Orbital computed tomography, thyroid ultrasound, serum thyroxine and TRAb, and clinical symptoms together informed the diagnoses. Germline CDR1 reads SNHLY; CDR2 reads FYNNEI. This CDR3 is 14 amino acids long. With V trimmed by 8 bases and J by 1 base, 7 bases remained unmatched. The TCR beta CDR3 regions underwent amplification using RNA transcripts as the source. HTBI primers were employed in a first-round RT-PCR of the TCR CDR3. TCRdb re-analysed the multiplex PCR reads in MiXCR, keeping a single row per CDR3 protein. The sample records about 570,000 distinct CDR3 sequences, under 60% being singletons.

Sequencing input: peripheral blood or thyroid tissue (not recorded which). The receptor comes from an adult woman with Graves' disease, either hyperthyroidism or ophthalmopathy (not recorded which). The rearrangement joins TRBV2 to TRBJ2-7; 8 nucleotides agree with TRBD2. The CDR3 protein is CASGLAGYSYEQYF. In DNA, the CDR3 is TGTGCCAGCGGTCTAGCGGGTTATTCCTACGAGCAGTACTTC.